A selection of T cell receptor beta chains follows, all from one sample in a study of blood T cell repertoires in COVID-19. Using immunoSEQ multiplex PCR, the repertoire was profiled, and TCRdb retains in-frame clones only, with some absent. The table has about 210,000 clones, 85% to 90% seen once. Input material: peripheral blood. Receptors originate from a man aged 55 to 70 with acute or convalescent COVID-19. Both conserved end residues are part of each CDR3. D genes are given only for firm matches. Expanded clones are given a class, and other clones once, few, many or no size at all.

- TRBD1 TRBJ2-7 TRBV12-3/TRBV12-4 CASTPADRVVQYF TGTGCCAGCACCCCCGCGGACAGGGTCGTGCAGTACTTC
- - TRBJ2-3 TRBV4-2 CASSQDDGGSVPDTQYF TGTGCCAGCAGCCAAGATGATGGTGGTAGCGTACCAGATACGCAGTATTTT
- - TRBJ2-5 TRBV13 CASSLGFGETQYF TGTGCCAGCAGCTTAGGGTTCGGGGAGACCCAGTACTTC
- TRBD1 TRBJ2-3 TRBV2 CASSSDRGRRTDTQYF TGTGCCAGCAGTTCGGACAGGGGGCGAAGGACAGATACGCAGTATTTT
few - TRBJ1-2 TRBV13 CASSSPGRSDGYTF TGTGCCAGCAGCTCCCCGGGGAGATCTGATGGCTACACCTTC
- - TRBJ2-7 TRBV12-3/TRBV12-4 CASSLRRADQQYF TGTGCCAGCAGTTTAAGGAGGGCGGATCAGCAGTACTTC
few TRBD1 TRBJ1-2 TRBV3-1/TRBV3-2 CASWDSGYTF TGTGCCAGCTGGGACAGCGGCTACACCTTC
- - TRBJ2-7 TRBV2 CASSDSSYEQYF TGTGCCAGCAGTGACAGTTCCTACGAGCAGTACTTC
- - TRBJ2-2 TRBV18 CASSPTANTGELFF TGTGCCAGCTCCCCTACCGCGAACACCGGGGAGCTGTTTTTT
- - TRBJ2-5 TRBV4-1 CASSQVLRQAILRETQYF TGCGCCAGCAGCCAAGTGTTGAGACAGGCTATCTTGCGAGAGACCCAGTACTTC
- - TRBJ1-6 TRBV13 CASSLGSGVGSPLHF TGTGCCAGCAGCTTAGGATCAGGGGTCGGGTCACCCCTCCACTTT
- TRBD1 TRBJ1-2 TRBV19 CASSLRDRPNYGYTF TGTGCCAGTAGTCTCCGGGACAGGCCTAACTATGGCTACACCTTC
once - TRBJ1-3 TRBV9 CASSVGAGRNTIYF TGTGCCAGCAGCGTAGGGGCAGGCAGAAACACCATATATTTT
- - TRBJ2-3 TRBV9 CASTYMGLSTDTQYF TGTGCCAGCACCTACATGGGGCTTAGCACAGATACGCAGTATTTT
- - TRBJ2-5 TRBV12-3/TRBV12-4 CASSATRGETQYF TGTGCCAGCAGTGCGACTAGGGGCGAGACCCAGTACTTC
once - TRBJ1-2 TRBV5-6 CASSLAGGRQRGGYTF TGTGCCAGCAGCTTGGCCGGAGGGCGGCAGCGAGGCGGCTACACCTTC
- TRBD1 TRBJ2-2 TRBV19 CASRSGGYTTGELFF TGTGCCAGCAGATCAGGGGGATATACCACCGGGGAGCTGTTTTTT
- - TRBJ2-1 TRBV5-1 CASSLGQSYNEQFF TGCGCCAGCAGCTTGGGACAGAGCTACAATGAGCAGTTCTTC
- - TRBJ1-2 TRBV2 CASSSTSLEVVGYTF TGTGCCAGCAGTTCCACTTCGTTGGAGGTGGTAGGCTACACCTTC
many - TRBJ2-1 TRBV19 CASSRPQGGEQFF TGTGCCAGTAGTCGCCCCCAGGGGGGTGAGCAGTTCTTC
few TRBD1 TRBJ2-3 TRBV20-1 CSASRGQGSTDTQYF TGCAGTGCTAGTCGGGGACAGGGAAGCACAGATACGCAGTATTTT
- TRBD1 TRBJ1-2 TRBV28 CASSQYPPRQGHGYTF TGTGCCAGCAGCCAATATCCCCCCCGACAGGGCCATGGCTACACCTTC
- - TRBJ1-1 TRBV6-6 CASSAQGLNTEAFF TGTGCCAGCAGCGCACAGGGATTGAACACTGAAGCTTTCTTT
- TRBD2 TRBJ2-1 TRBV11-3 CASSPSGGTTYNEQFF TGTGCCAGCAGCCCAAGTGGCGGGACTACCTACAATGAGCAGTTCTTC
- TRBD2 TRBJ2-3 TRBV7-2 CASSLVTLAGAPDTQYF TGTGCCAGCAGCTTAGTTACGCTAGCGGGGGCCCCGGATACGCAGTATTTT
- TRBD2 TRBJ2-6 TRBV7-8 CASGGVANSGANVLTF TGTGCCAGCGGGGGGGTCGCAAACTCTGGGGCCAACGTCCTGACTTTC
- - TRBJ1-4 TRBV21-1 CASPWEGGCAGEKLFF TGTGCCAGCCCCTGGGAGGGTGGTTGTGCGGGTGAAAAACTGTTTTTT
few TRBD1 TRBJ2-7 TRBV27 CASGGQGRGEQYF TGTGCCAGCGGGGGACAGGGCCGAGGGGAGCAGTACTTC